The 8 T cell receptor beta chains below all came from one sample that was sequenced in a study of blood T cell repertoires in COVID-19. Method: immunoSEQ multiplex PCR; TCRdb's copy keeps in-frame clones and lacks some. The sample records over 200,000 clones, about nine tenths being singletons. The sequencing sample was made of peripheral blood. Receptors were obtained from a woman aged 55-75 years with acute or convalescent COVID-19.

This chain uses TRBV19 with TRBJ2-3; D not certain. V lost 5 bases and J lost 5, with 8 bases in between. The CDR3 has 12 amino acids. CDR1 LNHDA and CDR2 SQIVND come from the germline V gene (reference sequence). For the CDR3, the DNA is TGTGCCAGTAGTTCCTATTTAGATACGCAGTATTTT. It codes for CASSSYLDTQYF.

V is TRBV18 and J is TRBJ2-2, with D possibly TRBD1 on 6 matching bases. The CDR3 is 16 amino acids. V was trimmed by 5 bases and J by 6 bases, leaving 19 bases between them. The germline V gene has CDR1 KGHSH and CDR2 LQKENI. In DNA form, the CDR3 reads TGTGCCAGCTCAACTGCACAGGGTCTCAGGTCCGGGGAGCTGTTTTTT. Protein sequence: CASSTAQGLRSGELFF.

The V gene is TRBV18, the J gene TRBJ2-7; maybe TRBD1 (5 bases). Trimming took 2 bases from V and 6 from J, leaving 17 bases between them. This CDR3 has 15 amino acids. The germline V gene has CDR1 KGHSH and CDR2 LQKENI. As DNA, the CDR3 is TGTGCCAGCTCACCAGCCTTAACAGGCCCCGGCGAGCAGTACTTC. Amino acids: CASSPALTGPGEQYF.

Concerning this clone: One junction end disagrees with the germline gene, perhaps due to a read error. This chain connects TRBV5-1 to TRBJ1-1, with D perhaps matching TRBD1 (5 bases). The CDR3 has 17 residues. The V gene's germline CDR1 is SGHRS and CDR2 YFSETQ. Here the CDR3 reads CASSLGQAVARNTEAFF. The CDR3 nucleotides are TGCGCCAGCAGTTTGGGGCAGGCTGTGGCGAGGAACACTGAAGCTTTCTTT.

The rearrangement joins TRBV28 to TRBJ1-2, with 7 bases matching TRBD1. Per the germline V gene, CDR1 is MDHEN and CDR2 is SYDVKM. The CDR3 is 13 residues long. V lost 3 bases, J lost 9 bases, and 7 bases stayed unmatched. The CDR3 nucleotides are TGTGCCAGCAGTTTCGGACAGGTTTCTCGCTACACCTTC. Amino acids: CASSFGQVSRYTF.

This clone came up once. The CDR3 loop reads CASSVGQQDTEAFF. CDR3 in DNA: TGTGCCAGCAGCGTGGGACAACAGGATACTGAAGCTTTCTTT. The V and J genes are TRBV5-4 and TRBJ1-1, with a possible D match to TRBD1 (6 bases). Looked up from germline, CDR1 is SGHNT and CDR2 is YYREEE (reference sequence). Trimming cost V 4 bases and J 5 bases, with 15 bases left between them. The CDR3 has 14 amino acids.

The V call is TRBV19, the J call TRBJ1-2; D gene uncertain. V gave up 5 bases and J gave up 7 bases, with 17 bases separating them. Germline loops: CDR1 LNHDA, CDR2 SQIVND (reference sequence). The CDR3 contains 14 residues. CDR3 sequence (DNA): TGTGCCAGTAGTTCCTATTCCTCGGCGGCTGGCTACACCTTC. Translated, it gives CASSSYSSAAGYTF.

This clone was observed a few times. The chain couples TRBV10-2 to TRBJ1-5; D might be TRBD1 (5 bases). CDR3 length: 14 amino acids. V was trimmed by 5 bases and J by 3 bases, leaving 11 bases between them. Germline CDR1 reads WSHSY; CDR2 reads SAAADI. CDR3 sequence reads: CASSRQGNNQPQHF. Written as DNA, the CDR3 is TGCGCCAGCAGTCGGCAGGGAAACAATCAGCCCCAGCATTTT.